This passage covers 2 T cell receptor beta chains from one sample sequenced in a study of T cells in Graves' hyperthyroidism and ophthalmopathy. TCR beta CDR3 regions were amplified from RNA. TCR CDR3 underwent first-round RT-PCR with the HTBI primer set. TCRdb re-derived calls from the multiplex PCR reads in MiXCR, one entry per CDR3 protein. The table has around 530,000 distinct CDR3 sequences, 17% seen once. Sequencing input: blood. The receptors were sampled from a woman younger than 35 with Graves' ophthalmopathy.

This clonotype was observed at least ten times. V and J are TRBV20-1 and TRBJ2-4, with TRBD2 matching 8 bases. The CDR3 extends over 14 amino acids. V trimming: 6 bases; J trimming: 2 bases; junction bases outside the gene matches: 6. Germline loops: CDR1 DFQATT, CDR2 SNEGSKA (reference sequence). The CDR3 sequence is CSAFGGGTKNIQYF. The CDR3 DNA follows: TGCAGTGCCTTCGGGGGGGGAACCAAAAACATTCAGTACTTC.

This clonotype occurred many times. CDR3 residues: CASSLTTRSEQFF. Written as DNA, the CDR3 is TGTGCCAGCAGCCTGACTACCCGGAGTGAGCAGTTCTTC. J is TRBJ2-1 and V is TRBV14; tentatively, D is TRBD2 (5 bases). Germline values: CDR1 SGHDN, CDR2 FVKESK. CDR3 length equals 13 residues. V was cut by 4 bases and J by 9 bases, with 13 bases left in between.